Shown below are 22 T cell receptor beta chains from a single sample sequenced in a study of Graves' ophthalmopathy and Graves' hyperthyroidism. The TCR beta CDR3 regions underwent amplification from RNA transcripts. A first-round RT-PCR used HTBI primers, followed by a second-round multiplex PCR. One entry per CDR3 protein, called by TCRdb with MiXCR from the multiplex PCR reads. The sample yields roughly 420,000 distinct CDR3 sequences, about 21% seen once. Material for sequencing was peripheral blood. All receptors derive from a woman between 18 and 30 years old with stable Graves' hyperthyroidism.

This clonotype was recorded once. The V gene is TRBV7-8, the J gene TRBJ2-7; tentatively, D is TRBD2 (5 bases). Germline V gene data show CDR1 as SGHVS and CDR2 as FQNEAQ. Trimming cost V 0 bases and J 4 bases, with 16 bases left between them. This CDR3 contains 16 residues. Written as DNA, the CDR3 is TGTGCCAGCAGCTTAGCGGAAGGAGGACTTTCATACGAGCAGTACTTC. This gives the protein CASSLAEGGLSYEQYF. The entire variable domain, with the rest obtained from reference TRBV7-8 and TRBJ2-7, is as follows: GAGVSQSPRYKVAKRGQDVALRCDPISGHVSLFWYQQALGQGPEFLTYFQNEAQLDKSGLPSDRFFAERPEGSVSTLKIQRTQQEDSAVYLCASSLAEGGLSYEQYFGPGTRLTVT.

The rearrangement joins TRBV12-3 or TRBV12-4 to TRBJ1-1; D unclear. There are 15 residues in the CDR3. The V and J ends lost 1 base and 5 bases respectively, with 14 bases between them. The CDR3, as DNA: TGTGCCAGCAGTTTAGATGTGGGGAGAGATACTGAAGCTTTCTTT. It yields the protein CASSLDVGRDTEAFF.

The sample holds many counts of this clonotype. The chain is built from TRBV27 and TRBJ1-2; D is uncertain. Trimming cost V 5 bases and J 7 bases, with 17 bases left between them. CDR3 length: 14 residues. The germline V gene encodes CDR1 MNHEY and CDR2 SMNVEV (reference sequence). CDR3 sequence: CASSRKELHSGYTF. The CDR3 DNA follows: TGTGCCAGCAGTCGTAAGGAGTTACACTCTGGCTACACCTTC.

V is TRBV3-1 and J is TRBJ1-1; TRBD1 aligns across 10 bases. The ends lost 3 bases at V and 0 bases at J; junction bases unmatched: 10. This CDR3 region has 18 residues. CDR1 is LGHDT, CDR2 YNNKEL, per germline (reference sequence). CDR3 amino acids: CASSHRQGARLLNTEAFF. The CDR3 DNA is TGTGCCAGCAGCCATCGACAGGGGGCCAGATTATTGAACACTGAAGCTTTCTTT.

The table lists this clonotype with a few counts. This sequence joins TRBV28 and TRBJ2-7, with 13 bases fitting TRBD2. V lost 6 bases to trimming and J lost 7 bases; unmatched junction nucleotides: 9. This CDR3 is 15 amino acids long. Germline values: CDR1 MDHEN, CDR2 SYDVKM. CDR3 in DNA: TGTGCCAGCAGCAGGGGGACTAGCGGGGTCTGGGAGCAGTACTTC. Its translation: CASSRGTSGVWEQYF.

This clonotype has ten or more counts. The chain couples TRBV10-3 to TRBJ1-2, with a possible D match to TRBD1 (5 bases). The CDR3 extends over 13 amino acids. Germline V lookup: CDR1 ENHRY, CDR2 SYGVKD. V gave up 7 bases and J gave up 4 bases, with 13 bases separating them. This CDR3 is CAITGIESYGYTF. The CDR3 coding sequence is TGTGCCATCACAGGGATCGAGAGCTATGGCTACACCTTC.

Ten or more counts support this clonotype. The chain links TRBV30 to TRBJ2-7; 11 bases map to TRBD1. The trim removed 2 bases at V and 1 base at J, leaving 4 bases unmatched. CDR1 and CDR2 (germline): GTSNPN, SVGIG (reference sequence). The CDR3 has 15 amino acids. This CDR3 reads CAWSPGQGVSYEQYF. The CDR3 DNA sequence: TGTGCCTGGAGTCCGGGACAGGGGGTATCCTACGAGCAGTACTTC.

This clonotype was seen repeatedly, ten times or more. The chain employs TRBV6-2 or TRBV6-3 and TRBJ1-1; 8 positions match TRBD1. This CDR3 region has 19 residues. CDR1 MNHEY and CDR2 SVGEGT come from the germline V gene. With V trimmed by 2 bases and J by 1 base, 15 bases remained unmatched. This CDR3 reads CASSYEINRDRIQNTEAFF. For the CDR3, the DNA is TGTGCCAGCAGTTACGAAATAAACCGGGACAGGATTCAGAACACTGAAGCTTTCTTT.

In its sample, this clonotype was seen a few times. The CDR3 coding sequence is TGTGCCAGCTCACCGGACAGGGTCAACACCGGGGAGCTGTTTTTT. Translated, it gives CASSPDRVNTGELFF. This rearrangement joins TRBV18 to TRBJ2-2, with TRBD1 matching 8 bases. CDR3 size: 15 residues. Per germline, CDR1 KGHSH and CDR2 LQKENI. With 3 bases clipped from V and 2 bases from J, the junction kept 2 bases outside the gene matches. The variable domain in full, with the rest retrieved from reference TRBV18 and TRBJ2-2, is NAGVMQNPRHLVRRRGQEARLRCSPMKGHSHVYWYRQLPEEGLKFMVYLQKENIIDESGMPKERFSAEFPKEGPSILRIQQVVRGDSAAYFCASSPDRVNTGELFFGEGSRLTVL.

This chain connects TRBV24-1 to TRBJ2-2; D may be TRBD2 (5 bases). The CDR3 is 14 residues long. Trimming removed 4 bases at V and 5 bases at J, with 10 bases between. Germline lookup yields CDR1 KGHDR and CDR2 SFDVKD. CDR3 in DNA: TGTGCCACCAGTGAGGACTCCCCGACCGGGGAGCTGTTTTTT. Its translation: CATSEDSPTGELFF.

The CDR3 nucleotides are TGTGCCAGCAGCCGGAGGACGGGGGGCAATGAAAAACTGTTTTTT. It translates to CASSRRTGGNEKLFF. The chain links TRBV2 to TRBJ1-4; perhaps TRBD1 as D (6 bases). The CDR3 runs 15 residues. Germline V gene lookup returns CDR1 SNHLY and CDR2 FYNNEI. Trimming stripped 6 bases from V and 5 bases from J, with 16 bases between.

In this sample, this clonotype turned up many times. The J gene is TRBJ1-5, the V gene TRBV11-1, with 9 bases identical to TRBD1. The CDR3 has 17 residues. Losses at the gene ends were 6 bases for V and 4 bases for J; bases not matched to a gene: 13. Germline loops: CDR1 SGHAT, CDR2 FQDESV (reference sequence). Here the CDR3 reads CASSPGAGTGWNQPQHF. Here the CDR3 DNA reads TGTGCCAGCAGTCCCGGGGCCGGGACAGGGTGGAATCAGCCCCAGCATTTT. The full variable domain, its missing parts supplied by reference TRBV11-1 and TRBJ1-5, is EAEVAQSPRYKITEKSQAVAFWCDPISGHATLYWYRQILGQGPELLVQFQDESVVDDSQLPKDRFSAERLKGVDSTLKIQPAELGDSAMYLCASSPGAGTGWNQPQHFGDGTRLSIL.

This clonotype is a singleton in its sample. The rearrangement links TRBV20-1 to TRBJ2-5; D might be TRBD1 (6 bases). The germline CDR1 and CDR2 sequences are DFQATT and SNEGSKA (reference sequence). V lost 7 bases to trimming and J lost 4 bases, with 19 bases between them. The CDR3 length is 14 residues. The CDR3 DNA is TGCAGTGTTTCTCCGGGACAAGGTACAGAGACCCAGTACTTC. Translating gives CSVSPGQGTETQYF.

In this sample, this clonotype turned up many times. This chain connects TRBV20-1 to TRBJ2-7; 8 bases are shared with TRBD2. From germline, CDR1 is DFQATT and CDR2 SNEGSKA (reference sequence). The CDR3 runs to 12 residues. Trimming cost V 5 bases and J 12 bases; bases outside gene matches: 12. The CDR3 sequence is CSARQLGGRLYF. The CDR3 coding sequence is TGCAGTGCTCGCCAACTTGGCGGGAGGTTGTACTTC.

This clonotype was seen many times. V usage is TRBV7-3 and J usage is TRBJ2-5; TRBD2 might be the D (7 bases). Trimming pared 3 bases from V and 4 bases from J, leaving 15 bases between. This CDR3 comprises 15 residues. From germline, CDR1 is SGHTA and CDR2 FQGTGA. The CDR3 sequence is CASSFGLGGAETQYF. The CDR3 nucleotides read TGTGCCAGCAGCTTCGGACTAGGGGGAGCAGAGACCCAGTACTTC.

The sample holds many counts of this clonotype. This chain links TRBV20-1 with TRBJ2-5; no clear D. Germline lookup yields CDR1 DFQATT and CDR2 SNEGSKA (reference sequence). This CDR3 has 9 amino acids. The CDR3 loop reads CRPSETQYF. As DNA, the CDR3 is TGCAGGCCTAGTGAGACCCAGTACTTC.

At least ten counts were recorded for this clonotype. The V gene is TRBV25-1, the J gene TRBJ2-5; maybe TRBD2 (6 bases). Germline-derived CDR1 and CDR2 are MGHDK and SYGVNS. The CDR3 covers 12 residues. V was pared by 3 bases and J by 4 bases, with 6 bases between. CDR3 DNA: TGTGCCAGCAGTGAGGAGGGAGAGACCCAGTACTTC. It is translated as CASSEEGETQYF.

There are many counts of this clonotype. CDR3 bases: TGTGCCAGCAGCCCTCGACGGGGGAGTAACTATGGCTACACCTTC. This gives the protein CASSPRRGSNYGYTF. The rearrangement links TRBV7-2 to TRBJ1-2; perhaps TRBD1 as D (5 bases). CDR3 length equals 15 residues. The V and J ends lost 5 bases and 1 base respectively, with 14 bases between them. The V gene's germline CDR1 is SGHTA and CDR2 FQGNSA.

A note on this clonotype: An end of the junction does not agree with germline; a read error may underlie this. The chain combines TRBV7-3 with TRBJ1-1; no firm D call. Germline V gene sequence: CDR1 SGHTA, CDR2 FQGTGA. The CDR3 consists of 14 residues. The CDR3, as DNA: TGTGCCAGCAGCCCAGGACTGGGCTGGACTGATGCTTTCTTT. It yields the protein CASSPGLGWTDAFF.

This chain connects TRBV29-1 to TRBJ1-1, with D uncertain. In germline, CDR1 is SQVTM, CDR2 ANQGSEA. This CDR3 has 10 residues. The germline V and J ends were trimmed by 7 bases and 5 bases, with 8 bases remaining between them. DNA of the CDR3: TGCAGCGCCGCGGTGACTGAAGCTTTCTTT. Translating gives CSAAVTEAFF. Full variable domain (outside the CDR3, taken from reference TRBV29-1 and TRBJ1-1): SAVISQKPSRDICQRGTSLTIQCQVDSQVTMMFWYRQQPGQSLTLIATANQGSEATYESGFVIDKFPISRPNLTFSTLTVSNMSPEDSSIYLCSAAVTEAFFGQGTRLTVV.

This clonotype was observed many times. The chain recombines TRBV27 with TRBJ2-2; D call uncertain. Trimming shortened V by 6 bases and J by 2 bases, and 10 bases separated the two germline ends. Germline V gene sequence: CDR1 MNHEY, CDR2 SMNVEV (reference sequence). The CDR3 is 14 amino acids. CDR3 loop: CASRLVPNTGELFF. CDR3 DNA sequence: TGTGCCAGCAGACTCGTCCCCAACACCGGGGAGCTGTTTTTT.

The chain carries TRBV15 and TRBJ2-5, with D perhaps matching TRBD1 (6 bases). V lost 0 bases and J 1 base, leaving 9 bases between the germline ends. This CDR3 has 15 amino acids. In germline, CDR1 is LNHNV, CDR2 YYDKDF (reference sequence). This CDR3 is CATSRDWTAQETQYF. The CDR3 DNA sequence: TGTGCCACCAGCAGAGATTGGACAGCCCAAGAGACCCAGTACTTC.